These 26 T cell receptor beta chains originate from one sample sequenced in a study of blood T cell repertoires in COVID-19. The data were produced by immunoSEQ multiplex PCR, yet TCRdb's version contains in-frame clones alone and is incomplete. Here the sample spans about 210,000 clones, around 86% being singletons. Sequenced sample: PBMCs or T cells enriched from blood (not recorded which). Receptors were obtained from a man in his thirties or forties in a cohort exposed to, infected with or recovered from COVID-19 (not recorded which).

The V gene is TRBV28, the J gene TRBJ2-5, with TRBD2 identical over 13 bases. V gave up 2 bases and J gave up 3 bases; unmatched junction bases: 3. Germline CDR1 and CDR2: MDHEN and SYDVKM. The CDR3 totals 16 residues. The CDR3: CASSLAGLAGKETQYF. The CDR3 bases are TGTGCCAGCAGTTTAGCGGGACTAGCGGGAAAAGAGACCCAGTACTTC.

V and J are TRBV4-3 and TRBJ2-1; possible D gene TRBD1, 6 bases. Germline V CDR1 and CDR2: LGHNA, YSLEER. Trimming shortened V by 0 bases and J by 10 bases, and 10 bases separated the two germline ends. The CDR3 has 13 amino acids. The CDR3 DNA reads TGCGCCAGCAGCCAAGAAAACAGGGTGGAGCAGTTCTTC. Amino acids: CASSQENRVEQFF.

The chain employs TRBV19 and TRBJ2-7, with 9 bases identical to TRBD1. J gave up 2 bases and V 5 bases, and 4 bases lay outside the gene matches. The germline V gene has CDR1 LNHDA and CDR2 SQIVND (reference sequence). The CDR3 extends over 14 amino acids. In DNA, the CDR3 is TGTGCCAGTAGTCCGGGACAGGGTCCCTACGAGCAGTACTTC. It is translated as CASSPGQGPYEQYF.

V usage is TRBV28 and J usage is TRBJ1-5; 7 bases agree with TRBD1. The CDR3 has 15 amino acids. Trimming cost V 5 bases and J 3 bases; bases outside gene matches: 7. Germline loops: CDR1 MDHEN, CDR2 SYDVKM. The CDR3 spells CASSPFRGNNQPQHF. CDR3 sequence (DNA): TGTGCCAGCAGTCCCTTCAGGGGGAACAATCAGCCCCAGCATTTT.

Only a few counts were recorded for this clone. V is TRBV7-8 and J is TRBJ2-7, with D possibly matching TRBD1 (6 bases). Germline V gene data show CDR1 as SGHVS and CDR2 as FQNEAQ. Trimming cost V 7 bases and J 2 bases, with 18 bases left between them. This CDR3 is built from 15 residues. CDR3 amino acids: CASNSRDTGPYEQYF. CDR3 sequence (DNA): TGTGCCAGCAACAGTAGGGACACGGGGCCCTACGAGCAGTACTTC.

The chain couples TRBV27 to TRBJ2-1, with 10 nucleotides matching TRBD1. Looked up from germline, CDR1 is MNHEY and CDR2 is SMNVEV (reference sequence). Trimming cost V 2 bases and J 10 bases; bases outside gene matches: 11. CDR3 length: 16 residues. Here the CDR3 DNA reads TGTGCCAGCAGTTTAAAACGGGGGACAGGGGCGGACGAGCAGTTCTTC. Protein: CASSLKRGTGADEQFF.

This chain links TRBV7-9 with TRBJ2-1; 9 nucleotides align to TRBD2. The CDR3 loop spans 17 amino acids. V dropped 3 bases and J dropped 4; count of bases not matched to a gene: 10. CDR1 and CDR2 (germline): SEHNR, FQNEAQ (reference sequence). This chain's CDR3 is CASSFPSSGNLYNEQFF. CDR3 DNA sequence: TGTGCCAGCAGCTTCCCGTCTAGCGGGAACCTGTACAATGAGCAGTTCTTC. Together with reference TRBV7-9 and TRBJ2-1, the CDR3 gives the full variable domain: DTGVSQNPRHKITKRGQNVTFRCDPISEHNRLYWYRQTLGQGPEFLTYFQNEAQLEKSRLLSDRFSAERPKGSFSTLEIQRTEQGDSAMYLCASSFPSSGNLYNEQFFGPGTRLTVL.

The rearrangement links TRBV28 to TRBJ1-5; perhaps TRBD1 as D (6 bases). V lost 7 bases, J lost 3 bases, and 13 bases lay in between. CDR1 is MDHEN and CDR2 is SYDVKM in the germline V gene. The CDR3 loop spans 14 amino acids. CDR3 nucleotide sequence: TGTGCCAGCACCCCCGACAGGTACAATCAGCCCCAGCATTTT. Its translation: CASTPDRYNQPQHF.

The V call is TRBV15, the J call TRBJ2-7, with 9 bases identical to TRBD1. The length of the CDR3 is 16 residues. The ends lost 5 bases at V and 4 bases at J; junction bases unmatched: 12. Germline V gene data show CDR1 as LNHNV and CDR2 as YYDKDF (reference sequence). The CDR3 nucleotides read TGTGCCACCAGCGGGACAGGGACAGGGAATCGGTACGAGCAGTACTTC. Translating it yields CATSGTGTGNRYEQYF.

The chain recombines TRBV7-6 with TRBJ2-3; D possibly corresponds to TRBD2 (6 bases). From germline, CDR1 is SGHVS and CDR2 FNYEAQ. This CDR3 comprises 16 residues. Trimming took off 5 bases at V and 1 base at J, with 16 bases between the two ends. CDR3 DNA sequence: TGTGCCAGCAGCACCAGGGACTTCTGGGGCACAGATACGCAGTATTTT. This sequence encodes CASSTRDFWGTDTQYF.

This sequence joins TRBV28 and TRBJ2-5; TRBD2 matches at 15 bases. V trimming: 3 bases; J trimming: 1 base; junction bases outside the gene matches: 3. Germline assignment: CDR1 MDHEN and CDR2 SYDVKM. The CDR3 consists of 17 residues. Written as DNA, the CDR3 is TGTGCCAGCAGTTTGGGACTAGCGGGAGGCCTCCAAGAGACCCAGTACTTC. This gives the protein CASSLGLAGGLQETQYF.

The V gene is TRBV27, the J gene TRBJ1-1, with 9 bases that match TRBD1. Per the germline V gene, CDR1 is MNHEY and CDR2 is SMNVEV (reference sequence). The J segment lost 4 bases and the V segment lost 5 bases, leaving 8 bases of the junction unmatched. This CDR3 comprises 15 residues. CDR3 residues: CASSPRDREITEAFF. In DNA, the CDR3 is TGTGCCAGCAGTCCGCGGGACAGGGAGATCACTGAAGCTTTCTTT.

The chain recombines TRBV4-1 with TRBJ2-1, with 9 bases that match TRBD2. CDR1 is MGHRA, CDR2 YSYEKL, per germline. The CDR3 is made up of 17 amino acids. The trim removed 2 bases at V and 1 base at J, leaving 6 bases unmatched. The CDR3 here is CASSQILAGVSYNEQFF. The CDR3 DNA follows: TGCGCCAGCAGCCAAATATTAGCGGGAGTGTCCTACAATGAGCAGTTCTTC.

The rearrangement joins TRBV19 to TRBJ2-6; 10 positions agree with TRBD2. The CDR3 is 18 amino acids. Germline V gene sequence: CDR1 LNHDA, CDR2 SQIVND (reference sequence). The junction had 6 bases not matched to a gene; V was cut back by 4 bases and J by 0 bases. As DNA, the CDR3 is TGTGCCAGTAGTAGGGGACTAGCGAGGGTCTCTGGGGCCAACGTCCTGACTTTC. This gives the protein CASSRGLARVSGANVLTF. The full variable domain, rest sourced from reference TRBV19 and TRBJ2-6, is DGGITQSPKYLFRKEGQNVTLSCEQNLNHDAMYWYRQDPGQGLRLIYYSQIVNDFQKGDIAEGYSVSREKKESFPLTVTSAQKNPTAFYLCASSRGLARVSGANVLTFGAGSRLTVL.

This chain connects TRBV15 to TRBJ2-1; D remains unclear. The CDR3 has 15 amino acids. Germline CDR1 LNHNV, CDR2 YYDKDF (reference sequence). The ends were cut back, 6 bases at V and 0 bases at J, with 12 bases in the middle. DNA of the CDR3: TGTGCCACCAGGGCCCTGTTTTTCTCCTACAATGAGCAGTTCTTC. Translating it yields CATRALFFSYNEQFF.

The DNA for the CDR3 is TGTGCCAGCAGTTTGCTGGCAGCCAAAAACATTCAGTACTTC. This encodes CASSLLAAKNIQYF. The chain has TRBV28 and TRBJ2-4; D not resolved. CDR1 is MDHEN and CDR2 is SYDVKM in the germline V gene. Trimming shortened V by 3 bases and J by 0 bases, and 6 bases separated the two germline ends. CDR3 length: 14 amino acids. Full variable domain (missing parts from reference TRBV28 and TRBJ2-4): DVKVTQSSRYLVKRTGEKVFLECVQDMDHENMFWYRQDPGLGLRLIYFSYDVKMKEKGDIPEGYSVSREKKERFSLILESASTNQTSMYLCASSLLAAKNIQYFGAGTRLSVL.

This chain uses TRBV7-2 with TRBJ1-1; 8 bases are shared with TRBD1. The ends lost 2 bases at V and 11 bases at J; junction bases unmatched: 7. CDR1 and CDR2 from the germline V gene are SGHTA and FQGNSA. This CDR3 is 13 amino acids long. The CDR3 spells CASSLQGAFLAFF. The CDR3 DNA follows: TGTGCCAGCAGCTTACAGGGGGCCTTTCTGGCTTTCTTT.

This clone was observed a handful of times. The CDR3 loop reads CASSLKTGENSPLHF. In nucleotides, the CDR3 is TGTGCCAGCAGCTTAAAGACAGGGGAAAATTCACCCCTCCACTTT. The chain joins TRBV7-2 to TRBJ1-6; 8 bases fit TRBD1. The CDR3 is 15 amino acids. CDR1 and CDR2 from the germline V gene are SGHTA and FQGNSA. V shed 2 bases, J shed 7 bases, and the junction held 4 bases outside the gene matches.

This clone was observed a few times. The gene calls are TRBV27 and TRBJ2-1; perhaps TRBD2 as D (7 bases). In germline, CDR1 is MNHEY, CDR2 SMNVEV (reference sequence). This CDR3 is 17 amino acids long. Deletions cut 2 bases from V and 0 bases from J, with 14 bases between. CDR3 nucleotides: TGTGCCAGCAGTTTACCACCGGGGGGCAGCTCCTACAATGAGCAGTTCTTC. Translated, it gives CASSLPPGGSSYNEQFF.

The table lists this clone with a count of one. The chain employs TRBV11-2 and TRBJ2-2; 7 bases map to TRBD1. CDR1 is SGHAT and CDR2 is FQNNGV in the germline V gene. The V segment lost 2 bases and the J segment 6 bases; nucleotides outside the gene matches: 0. CDR3 size: 13 residues. The CDR3, as DNA: TGTGCCAGCAGCTTAACAGGGGCCGGGGAGCTGTTTTTT. It specifies CASSLTGAGELFF.

The V call is TRBV28, the J call TRBJ2-4, with 8 bases matching TRBD1. V gave up 7 bases and J gave up 3 bases; unmatched junction bases: 20. Germline assignment: CDR1 MDHEN and CDR2 SYDVKM. The CDR3 totals 19 residues. The DNA of the CDR3 is TGTGCCAGCAAATCCTCATCGGCAGGGGGCGTTGGGGGCAAAAACATTCAGTACTTC. This gives the protein CASKSSSAGGVGGKNIQYF.

The V and J genes are TRBV9 and TRBJ1-1; 7 bases are shared with TRBD1. The germline CDR1 and CDR2 sequences are SGDLS and YYNGEE. After removal of 0 bases from V and 5 bases from J, the junction contained 10 bases not matched to a gene. The CDR3 consists of 16 residues. The CDR3 DNA reads as TGTGCCAGCAGCGTAGGTTCAGGGGGGTTGGGGACTGAAGCTTTCTTT. It codes for CASSVGSGGLGTEAFF.

This chain joins TRBV19 and TRBJ2-6; perhaps TRBD1 as D (6 bases). V dropped 2 bases and J dropped 4 bases, with 12 bases sitting between them. Germline V gene lookup returns CDR1 LNHDA and CDR2 SQIVND (reference sequence). This CDR3 has 16 amino acids. The CDR3 is CASSITTGSGANVLTF. CDR3 nucleotides: TGTGCCAGTAGTATAACGACAGGCTCCGGGGCCAACGTCCTGACTTTC.

The rearrangement joins TRBV25-1 to TRBJ1-5, with a tentative D call TRBD1 (6 bases). The V gene's germline CDR1 is MGHDK and CDR2 SYGVNS. V was shortened by 6 bases and J by 1 base, with 13 bases between the two germline ends. This CDR3 has 15 residues. The DNA for the CDR3 is TGTGCCAGCAGAACCAGGACAGCGAGCAATCAGCCCCAGCATTTT. Translation gives CASRTRTASNQPQHF.

The chain has TRBV7-9 and TRBJ1-1, with TRBD1 as a possible D gene (6 bases). This CDR3 is 14 amino acids long. In germline, CDR1 is SEHNR, CDR2 FQNEAQ (reference sequence). Trimming pared 5 bases from V and 4 bases from J, leaving 14 bases between. DNA of the CDR3: TGTGCCAGCAGCACCTCTACAGGGCCCACTGAAGCTTTCTTT. It translates to CASSTSTGPTEAFF.

This clone was detected only a few times. The J gene is TRBJ2-1, the V gene TRBV28, with D unresolved. Germline V gene data show CDR1 as MDHEN and CDR2 as SYDVKM. Trimming took off 3 bases at V and 10 bases at J, with 19 bases between the two ends. This CDR3 spans 15 amino acids. This CDR3 is CASSFARRSSREQFF. CDR3 coding DNA: TGTGCCAGCAGTTTTGCGCGGCGCTCCTCGCGGGAGCAGTTCTTC.